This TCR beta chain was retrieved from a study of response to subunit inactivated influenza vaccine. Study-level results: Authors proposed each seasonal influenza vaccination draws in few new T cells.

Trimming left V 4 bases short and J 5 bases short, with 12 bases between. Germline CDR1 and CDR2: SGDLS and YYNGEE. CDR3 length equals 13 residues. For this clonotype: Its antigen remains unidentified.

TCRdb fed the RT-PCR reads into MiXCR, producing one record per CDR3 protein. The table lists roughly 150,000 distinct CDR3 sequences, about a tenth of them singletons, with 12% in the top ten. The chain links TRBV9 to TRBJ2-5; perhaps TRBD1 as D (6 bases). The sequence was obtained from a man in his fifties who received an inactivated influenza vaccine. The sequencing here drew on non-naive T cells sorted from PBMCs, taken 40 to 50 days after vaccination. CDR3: CASSSHTGETQYF. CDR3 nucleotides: TGTGCCAGCAGCTCCCACACAGGGGAGACCCAGTACTTC. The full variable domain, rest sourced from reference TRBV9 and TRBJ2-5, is DSGVTQTPKHLITATGQRVTLRCSPRSGDLSVYWYQQSLDQGLQFLIQYYNGEERAKGNILERFSAQQFPDLHSELNLSSLELGDSALYFCASSSHTGETQYFGPGTRLLVL.